A single sample gave rise to the 25 T cell receptor beta chains below, sequenced in a study of breast tumors, draining lymph nodes, adjacent tissues. TCRdb reprocessed the multiplex PCR reads with MiXCR, giving one entry per CDR3 protein. This sample has some 170,000 distinct CDR3 sequences; about 33% occur once, and the top ten carry more than 3.5%. The lymph nodes were axillary draining lymph nodes from breast cancer patients. Input material: axillary lymph node tissue. These receptors came from a female donor with breast cancer. Some clones in this sample may be carry-over from other donors' samples.

This clonotype came up many times. This sequence joins TRBV7-9 and TRBJ1-1; 7 bases map to TRBD1. CDR1 is SEHNR and CDR2 is FQNEAQ in the germline V gene (reference sequence). The CDR3 runs to 14 residues. J gave up 3 bases and V 5 bases, and 6 bases lay outside the gene matches. CDR3 protein: CASSGTGEDTEAFF. The DNA for the CDR3 is TGTGCCAGCAGCGGCACAGGGGAGGACACTGAAGCTTTCTTT. Using reference TRBV7-9 and TRBJ1-1 for the parts outside the CDR3, the full variable domain is DTGVSQNPRHKITKRGQNVTFRCDPISEHNRLYWYRQTLGQGPEFLTYFQNEAQLEKSRLLSDRFSAERPKGSFSTLEIQRTEQGDSAMYLCASSGTGEDTEAFFGQGTRLTVV.

The sample holds many counts of this clonotype. V gene TRBV6-6 combines with J gene TRBJ1-3; perhaps TRBD1 as D (5 bases). Trimming cost V 7 bases and J 11 bases, with 12 bases left between them. The CDR3 has 11 amino acids. Germline CDR1 is MNHNY and CDR2 is SVGAGI (reference sequence). CDR3 loop: CASTSGGAIYF. The CDR3 coding sequence is TGTGCCAGCACTTCCGGAGGGGCCATATATTTT.

This clonotype was found many times. This chain joins TRBV12-3 or TRBV12-4 and TRBJ2-2; D not resolved. The CDR3 length is 13 residues. Trimming removed 3 bases at V and 6 bases at J, with 8 bases between. The CDR3: CASSFTRPGELFF. The CDR3, as DNA: TGTGCCAGCAGTTTTACCAGGCCCGGGGAGCTGTTTTTT.

This clonotype came up many times. This chain joins TRBV12-3 or TRBV12-4 and TRBJ1-2; 9 positions match TRBD1. CDR3 length: 14 amino acids. V lost 6 bases, J lost 4 bases, and 6 bases stayed unmatched. CDR3 in DNA: TGTGCCAGCAGAAGACAGGGGGGGGGCTATGGCTACACCTTC. This codes for CASRRQGGGYGYTF.

Concerning this clonotype: This likely comes from a read error, as the CDR3 has no conserved phenylalanine or tryptophan at its end. The chain couples TRBV7-8 to TRBJ1-5, with D perhaps assigned TRBD1 or TRBD2 (5 bases each). The J call may be incorrect, as the DNA end agrees better with TRBJ2-3. Germline V CDR1 and CDR2: SGHVS, FQNEAQ. This CDR3 contains 14 residues. This CDR3 reads CASSSRVGNQPQYL. The CDR3 DNA is TGTGCCAGCAGCTCCAGGGTCGGGAATCAGCCCCAGTATCTT.

This clonotype has ten or more counts. V gene TRBV3-1 combines with J gene TRBJ1-2; D remains ambiguous. The germline CDR1 and CDR2 sequences are LGHDT and YNNKEL (reference sequence). The CDR3 has 15 amino acids. The V and J ends lost 4 bases and 7 bases respectively, with 19 bases between them. The CDR3 DNA sequence: TGTGCCAGCAGCCTTAGTCCGACATCCTCGGGTGGCTACACCTTC. This translates into CASSLSPTSSGGYTF. The full variable domain, completed using reference TRBV3-1 and TRBJ1-2, is DTAVSQTPKYLVTQMGNDKSIKCEQNLGHDTMYWYKQDSKKFLKIMFSYNNKELIINETVPNRFSPKSPDKAHLNLHINSLELGDSAVYFCASSLSPTSSGGYTFGSGTRLTVV.

This chain connects TRBV29-1 to TRBJ1-2; D might be TRBD1 (5 bases). V was trimmed by 3 bases and J by 8 bases, leaving 13 bases between them. Germline CDR1 and CDR2: SQVTM and ANQGSEA. The CDR3 runs to 12 residues. CDR3 protein: CSVDLGVGGYTF. CDR3 in DNA: TGCAGCGTTGATTTAGGGGTTGGCGGCTACACCTTC.

This clonotype was detected many times. J is TRBJ1-6 and V is TRBV20-1, with 7 bases identical to TRBD1. The CDR3 consists of 15 residues. The germline CDR1 and CDR2 sequences are DFQATT and SNEGSKA (reference sequence). The V gene end was trimmed by 1 base and the J gene end by 6 bases; junction bases not matched to a gene: 6. The CDR3 sequence is CSARVGGGLNSPLHF. DNA for the CDR3: TGCAGTGCTAGAGTTGGAGGGGGCCTTAATTCACCCCTCCACTTT.

This clonotype occurred a few times. This chain links TRBV28 with TRBJ1-2, with unresolved D. V was pared by 10 bases and J by 3 bases, with 9 bases between. The CDR3 is 11 amino acids. In germline, CDR1 is MDHEN, CDR2 SYDVKM. CDR3 coding DNA: TGTGCCACCAAAGCCGACTATGGCTACACCTTC. Translated, it gives CATKADYGYTF.

This clonotype was observed at least ten times. This rearrangement joins TRBV6-1 to TRBJ1-3, with D uncertain. In germline, CDR1 is MNHNS, CDR2 SASEGT. The length of the CDR3 is 14 residues. V was cut by 2 bases and J by 6 bases, with 11 bases left in between. The CDR3 region has the DNA TGTGCCAGCAGTGAATGGGTAGCTTTAAACACCATATATTTT. Its protein product is CASSEWVALNTIYF.

A remark on this clonotype: Mismatch with germline at one junction end may stem from a read error. The CDR3 here is CVTSFDSNSGNTMYF. Here the CDR3 DNA reads TGTGTCACCAGCTTTGACAGCAACTCTGGAAACACCATGTATTTT. This chain joins TRBV15 and TRBJ1-3; TRBD1 is a possible D gene (5 bases). The CDR3 sequence is 15 residues long. Germline V gene lookup returns CDR1 LNHNV and CDR2 YYDKDF (reference sequence).

Concerning this clonotype itself: No conserved phenylalanine or tryptophan is present at the end of the CDR3, so a read error is the likely explanation. The limits of the CDR3 on the DNA are not certain, so only TCRdb's listed CDR3 is given. This rearrangement joins TRBV7-3 to TRBJ1-2; TRBD1, the table's D call, was not compared with the DNA. 15 amino acids form the CDR3, both terminal residues included. CDR1 is SGHTA, CDR2 FQGTGA, per germline. This chain's CDR3 is CASSLKGGGASGYPL.

This clonotype has ten or more counts. The V gene is TRBV20-1, the J gene TRBJ2-7; D uncertain. The CDR3 has 11 amino acids. V gave up 6 bases and J gave up 6 bases, with 12 bases separating them. The germline V gene has CDR1 DFQATT and CDR2 SNEGSKA (reference sequence). This CDR3 is CSASLRFEQYF. The CDR3 bases are TGCAGTGCCTCACTACGTTTCGAGCAGTACTTC.

This clonotype has a handful of counts. With a much larger clone just one base away, this may be a read error. The chain has TRBV6-5 and TRBJ2-3; a possible D gene is TRBD2 (5 bases). V was pared by 5 bases and J by 2 bases, with 11 bases between. Looked up from germline, CDR1 is MNHEY and CDR2 is SVGAGI. This CDR3 region has 14 residues. The CDR3 protein is CASSQWTSTDTQYF. The CDR3 bases are TGTGCCAGCAGTCAGTGGACTTCCACAGATACGCAGTATTTT.

Comment on this clonotype: This may stem from a read error, because a much larger clone lies one nucleotide away. The V and J genes are TRBV6-5 and TRBJ2-5; 7 bases are shared with TRBD1. The V segment lost 6 bases and the J segment 9 bases; nucleotides outside the gene matches: 13. The CDR3 covers 14 residues. Looked up from germline, CDR1 is MNHEY and CDR2 is SVGAGI. In DNA, the CDR3 is TGTGCCAGCAGAAACTACAGGGGAATGGAGGCCCAGTACTTC. It is translated as CASRNYRGMEAQYF.

This clonotype was recorded many times. The rearrangement uses TRBV20-1 and TRBJ1-3; D perhaps matches TRBD1 (5 bases). The CDR3 is 16 amino acids. Trimming took off 5 bases at V and 2 bases at J, with 19 bases between the two ends. Germline V gives CDR1 DFQATT, CDR2 SNEGSKA (reference sequence). DNA for the CDR3: TGCAGTGCTCATGGGGGGGGTAGGGGCGCTGGAAACACCATATATTTT. Protein: CSAHGGGRGAGNTIYF.

This clonotype was counted only a few times. V gene TRBV4-2 combines with J gene TRBJ2-4; D possibly corresponds to TRBD2 (6 bases). V was clipped by 1 base and J by 8 bases, with 18 bases between them. The CDR3 is made up of 16 amino acids. From germline, CDR1 is LGHNA and CDR2 YNFKEQ. CDR3 nucleotide sequence: TGTGCCAGCAGCCAAGTAGCGGCCCGGGGGAAAGACATTCAGTACTTC. This translates into CASSQVAARGKDIQYF.

In this sample, this clonotype turned up many times. The gene calls are TRBV10-1 and TRBJ2-1; tentatively, D is TRBD2 (7 bases). The V end was cut by 11 bases, the J end by 8 bases, with 16 bases between. This CDR3 spans 12 amino acids. Germline CDR1 reads WNHNN; CDR2 reads SYGVQD (reference sequence). The CDR3 nucleotides read TGCGCCGTGGGGGGGGGCCGATATGAGCAGTTCTTC. It specifies CAVGGGRYEQFF.

With regard to this clonotype: One end of the junction varies from germline; a read error may be responsible. The chain recombines TRBV7-3 with TRBJ2-5, with 13 bases that match TRBD2. Per germline, CDR1 SGHTA and CDR2 FQGTGA. The CDR3 runs to 17 residues. In DNA, the CDR3 is TGTGCCATCAGCGTCACTAGCGGGAGGGCCTACCAAGAGACCCAGTACTTC. Amino acid sequence: CAISVTSGRAYQETQYF.

V gene TRBV6-5 combines with J gene TRBJ1-1; TRBD1 matches 8 bases. With V trimmed by 5 bases and J by 0 bases, 8 bases remained unmatched. This CDR3 is built from 16 residues. Per germline, CDR1 MNHEY and CDR2 SVGAGI. For the CDR3, the DNA is TGTGCCAGCAGTCCAATTGACAGGGGCATGAACACTGAAGCTTTCTTT. This encodes CASSPIDRGMNTEAFF.

Many counts were recorded for this clonotype. V usage is TRBV20-1 and J usage is TRBJ2-7, with D possibly matching TRBD1 (6 bases). The length of the CDR3 is 13 residues. The ends were cut back, 6 bases at V and 7 bases at J, with 19 bases in the middle. Germline V gives CDR1 DFQATT, CDR2 SNEGSKA (reference sequence). The CDR3 reads CSALGSGGWEQYF. The CDR3 DNA reads TGCAGTGCCCTCGGGTCTGGGGGCTGGGAGCAGTACTTC.

The sample holds many counts of this clonotype. This CDR3 is CASSYADLNYGYTF. For the CDR3, the DNA is TGTGCCAGCAGTTACGCGGACCTCAACTATGGCTACACCTTC. The V gene is TRBV6-2 or TRBV6-3, the J gene TRBJ1-2, with no clear D. The V gene lost 2 bases and the J gene lost 2 bases, with 9 bases spanning the gap. The CDR3 spans 14 residues. Germline CDR1 is MNHEY and CDR2 is SVGEGT.

In this sample, this clonotype turned up a few times. The gene calls are TRBV10-2 and TRBJ1-1; D not certain. There are 11 residues in the CDR3. CDR1 is WSHSY and CDR2 is SAAADI in the germline V gene. Trimming cost V 7 bases and J 3 bases, with 6 bases left between them. CDR3 amino acids: CASTKDTEAFF. The CDR3 coding sequence is TGCGCCAGCACCAAGGACACTGAAGCTTTCTTT.

The rearrangement joins TRBV20-1 to TRBJ2-1, with 14 bases lining up with TRBD2. CDR1 and CDR2 from the germline V gene are DFQATT and SNEGSKA (reference sequence). The ends lost 5 bases at V and 7 bases at J; junction bases unmatched: 10. This CDR3 has 16 residues. The DNA for the CDR3 is TGCAGTGCTGGGGGACTAGCGGGGGTCACCGGTAATGAGCAGTTCTTC. This codes for CSAGGLAGVTGNEQFF.

In its sample, this clonotype was seen many times. The chain employs TRBV20-1 and TRBJ1-2, with 10 positions matching TRBD1. The trim removed 5 bases at V and 4 bases at J, leaving 7 bases unmatched. The germline V gene has CDR1 DFQATT and CDR2 SNEGSKA (reference sequence). This CDR3 contains 14 residues. CDR3 nucleotides: TGCAGTGCTCGTATGGGACAGGGGTCCTATGGCTACACCTTC. Encoded protein: CSARMGQGSYGYTF.